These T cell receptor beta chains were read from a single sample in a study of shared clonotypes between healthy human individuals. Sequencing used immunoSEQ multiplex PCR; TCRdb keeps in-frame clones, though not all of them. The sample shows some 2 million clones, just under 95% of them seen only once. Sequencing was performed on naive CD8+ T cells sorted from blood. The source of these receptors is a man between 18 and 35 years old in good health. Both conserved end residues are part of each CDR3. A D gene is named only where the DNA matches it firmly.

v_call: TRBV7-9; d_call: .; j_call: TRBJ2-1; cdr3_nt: TGTGCCAGCAGCGAGACCTACAATGAGCAGTTCTTC; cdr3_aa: CASSETYNEQFF
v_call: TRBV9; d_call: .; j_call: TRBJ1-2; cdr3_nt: TGTGCCAGCAGCGTAGAGTCGGGTCCGGCTGGCTACACCTTC; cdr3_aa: CASSVESGPAGYTF
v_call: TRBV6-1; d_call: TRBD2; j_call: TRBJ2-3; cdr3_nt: TGTGCCAGCAGTGCCGGGACTACGAGCACAGATACGCAGTATTTT; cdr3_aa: CASSAGTTSTDTQYF
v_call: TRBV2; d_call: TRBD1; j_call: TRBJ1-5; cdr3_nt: TGTGCCAGCAGTGACCCGGGACAGGACACCCAGCATTTT; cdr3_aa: CASSDPGQDTQHF
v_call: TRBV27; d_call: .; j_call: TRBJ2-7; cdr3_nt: TGTGCCAGCAGTTTACCAGGGAGTGAGCAGTACTTC; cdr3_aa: CASSLPGSEQYF
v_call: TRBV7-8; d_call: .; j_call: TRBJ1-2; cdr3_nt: TGTGCCAGCAGCTTAGGGGGGCCCCAATATGGCTACACCTTC; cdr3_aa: CASSLGGPQYGYTF
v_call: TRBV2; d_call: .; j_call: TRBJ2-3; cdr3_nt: TGTGCCAGCACAACGGGGCTAGCCCTCACAGATACGCAGTATTTT; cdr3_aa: CASTTGLALTDTQYF
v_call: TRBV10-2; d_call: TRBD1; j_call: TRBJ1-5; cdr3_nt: TGCGCCAGCAGGGAAACAGGGGAGGGTCAGCCCCAGCATTTT; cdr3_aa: CASRETGEGQPQHF
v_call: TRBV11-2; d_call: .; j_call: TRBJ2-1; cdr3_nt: TGTGCCAGCAGCTCCCCCGCGAGCTCCTACAATGAGCAGTTCTTC; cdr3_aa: CASSSPASSYNEQFF
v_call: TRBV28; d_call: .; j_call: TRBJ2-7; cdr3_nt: TGTGCCAGCAGCAACCCGGACAGATCCTACGAGCAGTACTTC; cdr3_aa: CASSNPDRSYEQYF
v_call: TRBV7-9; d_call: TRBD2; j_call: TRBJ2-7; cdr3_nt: TGCGCCAGCAGCCAAGATCCGACTAGCGGATCCTACGAGCAGTACTTC; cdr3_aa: CASSQDPTSGSYEQYF
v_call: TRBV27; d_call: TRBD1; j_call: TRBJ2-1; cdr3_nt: TGTGCCAGCAGTTCCCCGGGACAGGGGAGTACGGGGAATGAGCAGTTCTTC; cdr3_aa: CASSSPGQGSTGNEQFF
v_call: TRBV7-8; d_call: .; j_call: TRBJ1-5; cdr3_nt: TGTGCCAGCAGCTCCCAGGGGCAAGGGATCAATCAGCCCCAGCATTTT; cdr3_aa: CASSSQGQGINQPQHF
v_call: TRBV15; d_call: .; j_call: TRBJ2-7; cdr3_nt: TGTGCCACCCGGGGTCTGAGCTCCTACGAGCAGTACTTC; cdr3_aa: CATRGLSSYEQYF
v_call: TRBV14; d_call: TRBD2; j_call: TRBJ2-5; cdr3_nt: TGTGCCAGCAGCCAAGATCCCACTAGCGGGGGGCTCTTGGAGACCCAGTACTTC; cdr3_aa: CASSQDPTSGGLLETQYF
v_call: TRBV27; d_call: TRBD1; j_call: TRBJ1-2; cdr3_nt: TGTGCCAGCAGTCCAAAGGGACAGGGGCGAGTCTATGGCTACACCTTC; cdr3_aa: CASSPKGQGRVYGYTF